The 10 T cell receptor beta chains given below trace back to one sample, sequenced in a study of blood T cell repertoires in COVID-19. Data came from immunoSEQ multiplex PCR; TCRdb stores just in-frame clones and leaves some out. This sample yields tens of thousands of clones, of which approximately 77% are seen a single time; around 2% belongs to the top ten. Sequences were obtained from peripheral blood. These receptors came from a man aged 70-80 years with COVID-19, enrolled during active disease.

This rearrangement joins TRBV19 to TRBJ2-1; the match to TRBD2 covers 9 bases. Looked up from germline, CDR1 is LNHDA and CDR2 is SQIVND (reference sequence). The CDR3 loop spans 16 amino acids. After removal of 4 bases from V and 8 bases from J, the junction contained 12 bases not matched to a gene. The CDR3 loop reads CASSSGIAGVLYEQFF. In nucleotides, the CDR3 is TGTGCCAGTAGTAGTGGCATAGCGGGAGTATTATATGAGCAGTTCTTC.

The CDR3 is CASSWLGQGSRTNEKLFF. Here the CDR3 DNA reads TGCGCCAGCAGCTGGTTAGGGCAGGGAAGTCGCACTAATGAAAAACTGTTTTTT. J is TRBJ1-4 and V is TRBV5-1, with TRBD1 as a possible D gene (5 bases). Germline assignment: CDR1 SGHRS and CDR2 YFSETQ. V lost 3 bases, J lost 2 bases, and 20 bases lay in between. The CDR3 extends over 18 amino acids.

The V and J genes are TRBV24-1 and TRBJ1-2; tentative D call: TRBD1 (5 bases). The CDR3 has 14 amino acids. Trimming removed 9 bases from V and 3 bases from J, with 16 bases in between. Per the germline V gene, CDR1 is KGHDR and CDR2 is SFDVKD. The DNA for the CDR3 is TGTGCCACCTCTGGGGCACCCACTGACTATGGCTACACCTTC. This gives the protein CATSGAPTDYGYTF.

V is TRBV28 and J is TRBJ1-1; D gene unclear. Germline lookup yields CDR1 MDHEN and CDR2 SYDVKM. Trimming shortened V by 6 bases and J by 7 bases, and 12 bases separated the two germline ends. The CDR3 length is 12 residues. The CDR3 loop reads CASRRGSGEAFF. DNA of the CDR3: TGTGCCAGCAGACGCGGTAGTGGTGAAGCTTTCTTT.

CDR3 loop: CASRRETLAGTYNEQFF. As DNA, the CDR3 is TGTGCCAGCCGTCGGGAAACACTAGCGGGAACCTACAATGAGCAGTTCTTC. The rearrangement links TRBV27 to TRBJ2-1; 10 bases map to TRBD2. The CDR3 extends over 17 amino acids. The ends lost 8 bases at V and 2 bases at J; junction bases unmatched: 12. Germline loops: CDR1 MNHEY, CDR2 SMNVEV (reference sequence).

This clone came up once. The chain carries TRBV5-1 and TRBJ2-2; 8 positions agree with TRBD1. The germline gives CDR1 SGHRS, CDR2 YFSETQ. With V trimmed by 7 bases and J by 1 base, 6 bases remained unmatched. The CDR3 is 15 amino acids. The CDR3 is CASGLGQVNTGELFF. The CDR3 DNA reads TGCGCCAGCGGACTGGGACAGGTGAACACCGGGGAGCTGTTTTTT.

A note on this clone: The conserved closing phenylalanine or tryptophan is absent in this CDR3, likely reflecting a read error. The limits of the CDR3 on the DNA are not certain, so only TCRdb's listed CDR3 is given. This chain uses TRBV19 with TRBJ1-2; no DNA check was done on the table's D call, TRBD1. Including both end residues, the CDR3 is 13 amino acids long. Germline V gene lookup returns CDR1 LNHDA and CDR2 SQIVND (reference sequence). The CDR3 reads CASSPGTGLDRVI.

The chain combines TRBV19 with TRBJ1-2; 7 bases align to TRBD1. J lost 0 bases, V lost 3 bases, and 1 base had no gene match. The CDR3 is 14 residues long. CDR1 LNHDA and CDR2 SQIVND come from the germline V gene (reference sequence). CDR3 DNA sequence: TGTGCCAGTAGTATGGGACAGACTAACTATGGCTACACCTTC. Protein: CASSMGQTNYGYTF.

V is TRBV20-1 and J is TRBJ2-1; D gene ambiguous. There are 14 residues in the CDR3. Germline values: CDR1 DFQATT, CDR2 SNEGSKA (reference sequence). V was trimmed by 3 bases and J by 0 bases, leaving 9 bases between them. This CDR3 is CSASGTNSYNEQFF. The DNA for the CDR3 is TGCAGTGCTAGTGGCACAAACTCCTACAATGAGCAGTTCTTC.

The chain combines TRBV30 with TRBJ1-2; perhaps TRBD1 as D (5 bases). The CDR3 has 11 residues. Germline V gives CDR1 GTSNPN, CDR2 SVGIG (reference sequence). V was trimmed by 3 bases and J by 4 bases, leaving 6 bases between them. CDR3 DNA sequence: TGTGCCTGGAGGGGGCGCTATGGCTACACCTTC. Translation gives CAWRGRYGYTF.